The 15 T cell receptor beta chains below come from one sample, sequenced in a study of T cell responses to AZD1222 COVID-19 vaccine. The method was immunoSEQ multiplex PCR; TCRdb's version includes in-frame clones alone and lacks a portion of them. The profile shows more than 100,000 clones, around 91% of them singletons. This sample comprised peripheral blood, obtained on day 0 of AZD1222 vaccination. These receptors were obtained from an adult in good health.

This chain uses TRBV5-1 with TRBJ2-4, with a tentative D call TRBD2 (6 bases). This CDR3 has 17 amino acids. Germline-derived CDR1 and CDR2 are SGHRS and YFSETQ. Written as DNA, the CDR3 is TGCGCATCGGGGGTGACTGAGGTCGGACTTGACAAAAACATTCAGTACTTC. It is translated as CASGVTEVGLDKNIQYF.

The chain combines TRBV5-6 with TRBJ2-4, with D perhaps matching TRBD2 (5 bases). This CDR3 has 14 residues. V was trimmed by 4 bases and J by 1 base, leaving 9 bases between them. Germline V gene lookup returns CDR1 SGHDT and CDR2 YYEEEE. The chain's CDR3 is CASSPASAKNIQYF. CDR3 sequence (DNA): TGTGCCAGCAGCCCCGCTAGCGCCAAAAACATTCAGTACTTC.

This clone has a single count. V gene TRBV19 combines with J gene TRBJ1-1; 9 bases align to TRBD1. Germline trimming cut 6 bases from V and 6 bases from J; bases unmatched to any gene: 5. From germline, CDR1 is LNHDA and CDR2 SQIVND (reference sequence). The CDR3 sequence is 13 residues long. The CDR3 spells CASRTGGRAEAFF. The CDR3 bases are TGTGCCAGTAGAACAGGGGGCAGGGCTGAAGCTTTCTTT.

The chain carries TRBV19 and TRBJ2-2; TRBD1 aligns across 7 bases. The CDR3 loop spans 14 amino acids. Germline V gene data show CDR1 as LNHDA and CDR2 as SQIVND (reference sequence). Unmatched junction bases numbered 7, after V lost 3 bases and J lost 9 bases. CDR3 in amino acids: CASSIQDRDWELFF. The DNA of the CDR3 is TGTGCCAGTAGTATTCAAGACAGGGATTGGGAGCTGTTTTTT.

The rearrangement joins TRBV30 to TRBJ1-3; D is unresolved. The CDR3 is made up of 12 amino acids. Trimming removed 8 bases at V and 4 bases at J, with 12 bases between. From germline, CDR1 is GTSNPN and CDR2 SVGIG (reference sequence). The CDR3 coding sequence is TGTGCCGTCATCGGAGAGGGAAACACCATATATTTT. Translated: CAVIGEGNTIYF.

V and J are TRBV27 and TRBJ2-1; 14 nucleotides match TRBD2. The V and J ends lost 4 bases and 9 bases, in that order; junction bases with no gene match: 5. Germline-derived CDR1 and CDR2 are MNHEY and SMNVEV (reference sequence). The CDR3 is 15 residues long. This CDR3 is CASSYGTSGSGEQFF. CDR3 DNA sequence: TGTGCCAGCAGTTACGGGACTAGCGGGAGTGGTGAGCAGTTCTTC.

This clone showed up just once. This chain connects TRBV24-1 to TRBJ1-5, with TRBD1 matching over 9 bases. The CDR3 covers 17 residues. CDR1 and CDR2 from the germline V gene are KGHDR and SFDVKD. Trimming at V came to 4 bases and at J to 11 bases, leaving 17 bases not matched to a gene. The CDR3 sequence: CATSDSQGAGGLSTQHF. The CDR3 DNA is TGTGCCACCAGTGACTCACAGGGGGCCGGGGGACTAAGCACCCAGCATTTT.

This clone was recorded once. This chain joins TRBV28 and TRBJ2-6; TRBD2 is a possible D gene (7 bases). V was cut by 4 bases and J by 4 bases, with 14 bases left in between. CDR1 is MDHEN and CDR2 is SYDVKM in the germline V gene. The CDR3 loop spans 16 amino acids. The CDR3 protein is CASSWLGGPGANVLTF. As DNA, the CDR3 is TGTGCCAGCAGTTGGCTGGGGGGGCCCGGGGCCAACGTCCTGACTTTC.

This rearrangement joins TRBV27 to TRBJ2-1; 11 bases match TRBD2. V trimming: 6 bases; J trimming: 3 bases; junction bases outside the gene matches: 4. This CDR3 has 15 amino acids. Germline CDR1 reads MNHEY; CDR2 reads SMNVEV (reference sequence). CDR3 DNA sequence: TGTGCCAGCAGATCCGGGACTAGCGGCTACAATGAGCAGTTCTTC. This gives the protein CASRSGTSGYNEQFF.

V and J are TRBV21-1 and TRBJ2-2; whether TRBD2, the table's D call, matches the DNA was not checked. TRBV21-1 is flagged as a pseudogene. The length of the CDR3 is 16 residues. As DNA, the CDR3 is TGTGCCAGCAGCAAAGCGGAACTAGCGGACACCGGGGAGCTGTTTTTT. It codes for CASSKAELADTGELFF.

This chain uses TRBV15 with TRBJ2-7, with D possibly TRBD1 on 5 matching bases. This CDR3 is built from 12 residues. Germline CDR1 reads LNHNV; CDR2 reads YYDKDF (reference sequence). Trimming left V 2 bases short and J 5 bases short, with 7 bases between. This CDR3 reads CATSRRRDEQYF. CDR3 DNA sequence: TGTGCCACCAGCAGACGCAGGGACGAGCAGTACTTC.

This clone has only one observation. This chain joins TRBV18 and TRBJ1-1; D is possibly TRBD1 (5 bases). With 3 bases removed from V and 4 bases from J, the gap between germline ends came to 9 bases. Germline loops: CDR1 KGHSH, CDR2 LQKENI. CDR3 length equals 13 residues. This chain's CDR3 is CASSPGGSTEAFF. The CDR3, as DNA: TGTGCCAGCTCACCCGGGGGGAGCACTGAAGCTTTCTTT.

V and J are TRBV27 and TRBJ1-1; D is ambiguous. CDR3 length equals 13 residues. V lost 5 bases and J lost 4, with 11 bases in between. Germline CDR1 and CDR2: MNHEY and SMNVEV (reference sequence). The CDR3, as DNA: TGTGCCAGCAGTCCCCGCATGACCACTGAAGCTTTCTTT. This gives the protein CASSPRMTTEAFF.

The rearrangement uses TRBV4-1 and TRBJ1-2, with 8 bases identical to TRBD1. The ends lost 10 bases at V and 0 bases at J; junction bases unmatched: 10. The length of the CDR3 is 15 residues. Germline V lookup: CDR1 MGHRA, CDR2 YSYEKL. Here the CDR3 DNA reads TGCGCCACCAAACCACAGGGGGGATCTAACTATGGCTACACCTTC. As protein: CATKPQGGSNYGYTF.

The gene calls are TRBV21-1 and TRBJ1-6. TRBV21-1 is flagged as a pseudogene. The CDR3 totals 15 residues. Here the CDR3 DNA reads TGTGCCAGCAGCAGAGGCGGTCAGCATAATTCACCCCTCCACTTT. Its translation: CASSRGGQHNSPLHF.